One sample yielded the 9 T cell receptor beta chains listed below, sequenced in a study of blood T cell repertoires in COVID-19. Sequencing used immunoSEQ multiplex PCR; TCRdb keeps in-frame clones, though not all of them. The sample lists hundreds of thousands of clones, roughly 87% seen once, with more than 1% in the top ten. Material: PBMCs or T cells enriched from blood (not recorded which). Source of these receptors: a woman aged 25 to 39 who had recovered from COVID-19.

The chain combines TRBV7-6 with TRBJ2-2; 7 bases agree with TRBD1. The trim removed 5 bases at V and 0 bases at J, leaving 6 bases unmatched. Germline CDR1 is SGHVS and CDR2 is FNYEAQ. The CDR3 has 16 residues. This CDR3 is CASSVSGTANTGELFF. DNA for the CDR3: TGTGCCAGCAGCGTCTCCGGGACAGCGAACACCGGGGAGCTGTTTTTT.

V usage is TRBV5-5 and J usage is TRBJ2-1, with 8 bases identical to TRBD1. CDR3 length: 15 residues. The V gene's germline CDR1 is SGHKS and CDR2 YYEKEE (reference sequence). Trimming removed 7 bases from V and 0 bases from J; junction bases left unmatched: 6. The CDR3 protein is CASDAQGASYNEQFF. CDR3 coding DNA: TGTGCCAGCGACGCCCAGGGGGCCTCCTACAATGAGCAGTTCTTC.

The rearrangement joins TRBV19 to TRBJ2-3, with 9 bases aligning to TRBD2. The length of the CDR3 is 16 residues. V shed 1 base, J shed 4 bases, and the junction held 6 bases outside the gene matches. CDR1 is LNHDA, CDR2 SQIVND, per germline (reference sequence). The CDR3 region has the DNA TGTGCCAGTAGTATAGGATTAGCGGGGGATGCAGATACGCAGTATTTT. As protein: CASSIGLAGDADTQYF.

This chain joins TRBV28 and TRBJ1-6, with 9 bases matching TRBD1. Germline CDR1 and CDR2: MDHEN and SYDVKM. The V gene end was trimmed by 3 bases and the J gene end by 9 bases; junction bases not matched to a gene: 6. The CDR3 covers 15 residues. The CDR3 reads CASSFGDRARSPLHF. The DNA for the CDR3 is TGTGCCAGCAGTTTCGGGGACAGGGCGCGTTCACCCCTCCACTTT.

This clone was recorded only once. The chain combines TRBV18 with TRBJ2-7, with 10 bases identical to TRBD1. CDR1 and CDR2 from the germline V gene are KGHSH and LQKENI. The J segment lost 3 bases and the V segment lost 0 bases, leaving 2 bases of the junction unmatched. The CDR3 is 15 residues long. CDR3 protein: CASSPPGQGNYEQYF. CDR3 nucleotides: TGTGCCAGCTCACCACCGGGACAGGGGAACTACGAGCAGTACTTC.

The gene calls are TRBV30 and TRBJ2-3; 11 positions agree with TRBD2. V trimming: 8 bases; J trimming: 4 bases; junction bases outside the gene matches: 11. In germline, CDR1 is GTSNPN, CDR2 SVGIG (reference sequence). The CDR3 is 15 amino acids. Here the CDR3 reads CARDGVAGGADTQYF. The CDR3 nucleotides are TGTGCCCGGGATGGGGTAGCGGGGGGGGCAGATACGCAGTATTTT.

This rearrangement joins TRBV7-8 to TRBJ2-5; TRBD1 agrees at 12 bases. Germline V gene lookup returns CDR1 SGHVS and CDR2 FQNEAQ. The CDR3 contains 15 residues. The trim removed 3 bases at V and 5 bases at J, leaving 4 bases unmatched. CDR3 DNA sequence: TGTGCCAGCAGCTTGGGACAGGGGGCAGGGGAGACCCAGTACTTC. Translating gives CASSLGQGAGETQYF.

This chain uses TRBV19 with TRBJ2-3, with TRBD2 identical over 10 bases. V lost 6 bases to trimming and J lost 2 bases; unmatched junction nucleotides: 8. Germline V gene data show CDR1 as LNHDA and CDR2 as SQIVND (reference sequence). This CDR3 spans 16 amino acids. The CDR3 reads CASRRGLAGVTDTQYF. Written as DNA, the CDR3 is TGTGCCAGTAGGAGGGGGCTAGCGGGGGTCACAGATACGCAGTATTTT.

The J gene is TRBJ1-1, the V gene TRBV5-4; a possible D gene is TRBD1 (6 bases). This CDR3 is built from 13 residues. The germline V gene encodes CDR1 SGHNT and CDR2 YYREEE (reference sequence). V gave up 4 bases and J gave up 1 base, with 8 bases separating them. CDR3 region: CASSNRANTEAFF. CDR3 nucleotide sequence: TGTGCCAGCAGCAACAGGGCGAACACTGAAGCTTTCTTT.